This T cell receptor beta chain was recorded in a study of cytomegalovirus exposure and HLA in healthy donors. 60 Vbeta and 13 Jbeta primers were used in PCR. TCRdb's table, derived via immunoSEQ multiplex PCR, lists solely in-frame clones and lacks some. The sample carries 120,000 or so clones, 76% recorded once. The clonotype was recovered from a man over 45 in good health and CMV-seropositive. The specimen was PBMCs.

CDR3 coding DNA: TGTGCCAGCAGCTACGGACAAGAGCAGTTCTTC. It codes for CASSYGQEQFF. This rearrangement joins TRBV5-6 to TRBJ2-1; the D gene is possibly TRBD1 (5 bases). The V end lost 3 bases, the J end lost 10 bases, and 8 bases lay between the germline ends. CDR3 length: 11 amino acids. CDR1 is SGHDT, CDR2 YYEEEE, per germline.